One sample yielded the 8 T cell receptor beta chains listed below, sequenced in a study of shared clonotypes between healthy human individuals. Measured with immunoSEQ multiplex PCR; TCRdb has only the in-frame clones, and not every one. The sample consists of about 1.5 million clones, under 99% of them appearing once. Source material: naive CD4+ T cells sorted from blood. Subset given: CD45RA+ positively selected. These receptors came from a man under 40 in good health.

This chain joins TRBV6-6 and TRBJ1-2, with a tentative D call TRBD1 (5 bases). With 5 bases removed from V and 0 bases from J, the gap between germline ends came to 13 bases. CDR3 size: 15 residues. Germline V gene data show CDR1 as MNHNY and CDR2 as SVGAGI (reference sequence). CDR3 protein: CASSATGEANYGYTF. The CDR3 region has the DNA TGTGCCAGCAGTGCCACAGGAGAAGCTAACTATGGCTACACCTTC.

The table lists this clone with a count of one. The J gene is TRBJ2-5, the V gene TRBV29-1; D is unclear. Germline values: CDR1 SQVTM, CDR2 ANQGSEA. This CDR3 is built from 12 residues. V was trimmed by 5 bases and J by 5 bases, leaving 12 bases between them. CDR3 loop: CSVQVQQETQYF. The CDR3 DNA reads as TGCAGCGTTCAAGTCCAGCAGGAGACCCAGTACTTC.

The CDR3 region is CASSHRTGGGDTEAFF. The DNA of the CDR3 is TGTGCCAGCAGTCACAGGACAGGGGGCGGTGACACTGAAGCTTTCTTT. The chain couples TRBV28 to TRBJ1-1, with TRBD1 identical over 11 bases. The CDR3 sequence is 16 residues long. V gave up 5 bases and J gave up 3 bases; unmatched junction bases: 8. Germline V CDR1 and CDR2: MDHEN, SYDVKM.

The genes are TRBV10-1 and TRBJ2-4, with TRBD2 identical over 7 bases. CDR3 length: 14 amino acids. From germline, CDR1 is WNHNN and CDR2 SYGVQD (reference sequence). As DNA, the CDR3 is TGCACTTGGGGGAGGGACTTAGCCAAAAACATTCAGTACTTC. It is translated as CTWGRDLAKNIQYF.

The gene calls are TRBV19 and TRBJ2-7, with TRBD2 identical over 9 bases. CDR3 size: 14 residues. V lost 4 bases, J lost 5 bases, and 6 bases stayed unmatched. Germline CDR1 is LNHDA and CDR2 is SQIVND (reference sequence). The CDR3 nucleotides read TGTGCCAGTAGTAAAGCGGGAGGAGGCGACGAGCAGTACTTC. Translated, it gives CASSKAGGGDEQYF.

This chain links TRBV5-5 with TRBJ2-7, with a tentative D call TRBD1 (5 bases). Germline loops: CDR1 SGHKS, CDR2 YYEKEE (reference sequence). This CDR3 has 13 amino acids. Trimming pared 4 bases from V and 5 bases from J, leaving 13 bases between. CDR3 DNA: TGTGCCAGCAGCAGGGGCCTATGGGACGAGCAGTACTTC. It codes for CASSRGLWDEQYF.

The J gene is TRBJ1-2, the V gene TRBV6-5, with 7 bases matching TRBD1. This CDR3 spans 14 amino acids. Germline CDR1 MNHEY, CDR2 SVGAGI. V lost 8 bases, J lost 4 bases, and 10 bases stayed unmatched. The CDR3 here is CASGGTVPPYGYTF. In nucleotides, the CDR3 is TGTGCCAGCGGGGGGACAGTCCCCCCCTATGGCTACACCTTC.

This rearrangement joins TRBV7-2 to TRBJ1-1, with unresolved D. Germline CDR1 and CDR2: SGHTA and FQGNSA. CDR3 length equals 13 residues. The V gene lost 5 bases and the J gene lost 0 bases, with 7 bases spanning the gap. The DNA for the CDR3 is TGTGCCAGCAGCGACAAATTGAACACTGAAGCTTTCTTT. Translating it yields CASSDKLNTEAFF.